A single sample is the source of the 6 T cell receptor beta chains below, sequenced in a study of cytotoxic CD8 clonotypes in ibrutinib-treated CLL listed by TCRdb under 2021. The sample's time point, from its label and the paper: roughly 25 months on ibrutinib. Receptors were amplified or captured by the immunoSEQ multiplex PCR assay. TCRdb obtained this table from immuneACCESS and retained in-frame rearrangements with V and J assigned. These tables miss some clones; where compared with another copy, unresolved V genes account for less than half of the shortfall, and the remainder is unexplained. A total of some 76,000 clones appear in this sample, approximately 82% of them only once. Roughly 35% of the sample is taken by the ten largest. The sequencing here drew on PBMCs, taken after 24 months of ibrutinib treatment. Receptor source: a human donor with chronic lymphocytic leukemia.

The table lists this clone with a count of one. V usage is TRBV30 and J usage is TRBJ2-4, with a possible D match to TRBD1 (7 bases). V lost 0 bases, J lost 8 bases, and 17 bases lay in between. CDR3 size: 15 residues. Germline CDR1 and CDR2: GTSNPN and SVGIG (reference sequence). The CDR3 loop is CAWSVQGQGGHIQYF. In DNA form, the CDR3 reads TGTGCCTGGAGTGTACAGGGTCAGGGGGGACACATTCAGTACTTC.

The chain links TRBV30 to TRBJ2-7, with 9 bases identical to TRBD1. The V gene end was trimmed by 1 base and the J gene end by 7 bases; junction bases not matched to a gene: 8. The V gene's germline CDR1 is GTSNPN and CDR2 SVGIG (reference sequence). The CDR3 loop spans 14 amino acids. DNA for the CDR3: TGTGCCTGGAGTGCCGGGACAGGGTTCGGAGAGCAGTACTTC. Amino acid sequence: CAWSAGTGFGEQYF.

The CDR3 spells CASSIDPQGAPGNSPLHF. The CDR3, as DNA: TGTGCCAGTAGTATTGACCCACAGGGGGCCCCGGGTAATTCACCCCTCCACTTT. This chain joins TRBV19 and TRBJ1-6; TRBD1 matches at 9 bases. CDR1 is LNHDA, CDR2 SQIVND, per germline (reference sequence). The CDR3 covers 18 residues. Unmatched junction bases numbered 12, after V lost 3 bases and J lost 6 bases.

This chain links TRBV10-2 with TRBJ1-1; unclear D gene. V was cut by 8 bases and J by 8 bases, with 18 bases left in between. The germline CDR1 and CDR2 sequences are WSHSY and SAAADI. The CDR3 spans 13 residues. DNA for the CDR3: TGCGCCAGCTGCGAACCGGGAGTGGGGGAAGCTTTCTTT. Protein product: CASCEPGVGEAFF.

The V and J genes are TRBV11-2 and TRBJ2-5; no firm D call. V shed 2 bases and J shed 4 bases, with 11 bases lying between them. This CDR3 is 14 amino acids long. The germline gives CDR1 SGHAT, CDR2 FQNNGV. The CDR3 reads CASSLRSGLETQYF. DNA of the CDR3: TGTGCCAGCAGCTTAAGATCGGGTTTAGAGACCCAGTACTTC.

V is TRBV11-2 and J is TRBJ2-7; TRBD2 agrees at 7 bases. CDR1 is SGHAT, CDR2 FQNNGV, per germline. The CDR3 is made up of 14 amino acids. Trimming cost V 8 bases and J 3 bases; bases outside gene matches: 10. CDR3 amino acids: CASGPAGTNYEQYF. The CDR3 nucleotides read TGTGCCAGCGGACCCGCCGGGACTAACTACGAGCAGTACTTC.